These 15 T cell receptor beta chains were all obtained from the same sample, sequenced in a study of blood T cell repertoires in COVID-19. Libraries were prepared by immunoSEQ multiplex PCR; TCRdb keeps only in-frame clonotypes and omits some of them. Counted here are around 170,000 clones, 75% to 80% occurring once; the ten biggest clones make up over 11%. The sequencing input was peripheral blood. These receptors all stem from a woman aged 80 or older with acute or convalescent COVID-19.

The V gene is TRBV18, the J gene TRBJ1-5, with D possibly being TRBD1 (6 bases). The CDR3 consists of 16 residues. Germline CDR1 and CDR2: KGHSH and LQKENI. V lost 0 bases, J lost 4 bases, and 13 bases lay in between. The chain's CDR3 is CASSPPKGVANQPQHF. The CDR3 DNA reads TGTGCCAGCTCACCACCCAAGGGGGTGGCAAATCAGCCCCAGCATTTT.

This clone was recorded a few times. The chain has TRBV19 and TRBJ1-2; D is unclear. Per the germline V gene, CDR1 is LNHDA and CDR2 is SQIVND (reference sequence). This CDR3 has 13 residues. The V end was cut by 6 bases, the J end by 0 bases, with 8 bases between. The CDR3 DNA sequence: TGTGCCAGTAGCCAGGAAGCTAACTATGGCTACACCTTC. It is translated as CASSQEANYGYTF.

CDR3 nucleotides: TGCAGTGCTAGTGCAGGACTCCGGTCTGGGGGCTACACCTTC. As protein: CSASAGLRSGGYTF. V gene TRBV20-1 combines with J gene TRBJ1-2; D gene ambiguous. The CDR3 length is 14 residues. Trimming took 3 bases from V and 8 from J, leaving 19 bases between them. CDR1 and CDR2 (germline): DFQATT, SNEGSKA (reference sequence).

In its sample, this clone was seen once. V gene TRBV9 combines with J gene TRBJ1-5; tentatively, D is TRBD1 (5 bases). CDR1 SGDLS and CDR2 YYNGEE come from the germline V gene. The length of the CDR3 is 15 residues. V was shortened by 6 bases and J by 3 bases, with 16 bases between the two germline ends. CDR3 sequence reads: CASNPWGGPNQPQHF. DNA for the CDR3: TGTGCCAGCAACCCCTGGGGCGGTCCCAATCAGCCCCAGCATTTT.

For the CDR3, the DNA is TGTGCCAGCAGGACTACATATGGTGACTATGGCTACACCTTC. Its protein is CASRTTYGDYGYTF. This chain uses TRBV5-6 with TRBJ1-2; D is undetermined. The CDR3 sequence is 14 residues long. V gave up 5 bases and J gave up 3 bases, with 14 bases separating them. Germline V CDR1 and CDR2: SGHDT, YYEEEE.

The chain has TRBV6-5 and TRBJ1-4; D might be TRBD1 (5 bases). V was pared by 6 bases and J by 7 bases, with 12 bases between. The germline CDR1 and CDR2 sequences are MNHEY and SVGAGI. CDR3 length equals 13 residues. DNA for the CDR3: TGTGCCAGCAGCACAGGTTTCGGTGAAAAACTGTTTTTT. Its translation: CASSTGFGEKLFF.

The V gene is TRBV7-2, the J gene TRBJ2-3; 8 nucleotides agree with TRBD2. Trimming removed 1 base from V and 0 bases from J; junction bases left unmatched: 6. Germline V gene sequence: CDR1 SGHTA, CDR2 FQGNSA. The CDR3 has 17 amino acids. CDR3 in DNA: TGTGCCAGCAGCTTAGTGAGTAGCGGGGTCAGCACAGATACGCAGTATTTT. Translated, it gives CASSLVSSGVSTDTQYF.

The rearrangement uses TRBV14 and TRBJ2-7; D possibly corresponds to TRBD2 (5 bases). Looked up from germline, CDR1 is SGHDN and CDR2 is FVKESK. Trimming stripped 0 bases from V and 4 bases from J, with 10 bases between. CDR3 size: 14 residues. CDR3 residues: CASSQDPRGYEQYF. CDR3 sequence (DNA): TGTGCCAGCAGCCAAGATCCCCGGGGTTACGAGCAGTACTTC.

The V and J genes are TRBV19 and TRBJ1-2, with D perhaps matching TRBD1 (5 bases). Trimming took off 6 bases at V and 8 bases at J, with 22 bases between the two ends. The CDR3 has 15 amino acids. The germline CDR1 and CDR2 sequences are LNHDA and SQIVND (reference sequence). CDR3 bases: TGTGCCAGTAGCACCCTAGGGGCAGGATCGAGGGGCTACACCTTC. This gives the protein CASSTLGAGSRGYTF.

CDR3 residues: CAWTRRDGTSYNSPLHF. For the CDR3, the DNA is TGTGCCTGGACCCGGAGGGACGGCACCTCCTATAATTCACCCCTCCACTTT. The rearrangement joins TRBV30 to TRBJ1-6; TRBD1 is a possible D gene (5 bases). Germline loops: CDR1 GTSNPN, CDR2 SVGIG (reference sequence). Trimming took off 4 bases at V and 0 bases at J, with 16 bases between the two ends. CDR3 size: 17 residues.

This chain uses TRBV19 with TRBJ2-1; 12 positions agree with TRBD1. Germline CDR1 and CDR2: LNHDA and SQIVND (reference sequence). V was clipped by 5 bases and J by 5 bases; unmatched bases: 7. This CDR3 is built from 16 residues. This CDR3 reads CASSAGTGGNNNEQFF. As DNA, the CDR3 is TGTGCCAGTAGTGCGGGGACAGGGGGCAACAACAATGAGCAGTTCTTC.

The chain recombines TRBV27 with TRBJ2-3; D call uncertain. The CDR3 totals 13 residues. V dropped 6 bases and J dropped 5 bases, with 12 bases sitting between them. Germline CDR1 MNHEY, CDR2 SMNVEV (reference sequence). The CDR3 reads CASRPYRGDTQYF. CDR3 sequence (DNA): TGTGCCAGCAGACCATACCGAGGAGATACGCAGTATTTT.

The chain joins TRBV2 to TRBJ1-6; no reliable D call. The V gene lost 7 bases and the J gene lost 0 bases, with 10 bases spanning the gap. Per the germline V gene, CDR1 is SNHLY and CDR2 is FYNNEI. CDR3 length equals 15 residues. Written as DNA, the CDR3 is TGTGCCAGCACCGGGGAGAGCTCCTATAATTCACCCCTCCACTTT. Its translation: CASTGESSYNSPLHF.

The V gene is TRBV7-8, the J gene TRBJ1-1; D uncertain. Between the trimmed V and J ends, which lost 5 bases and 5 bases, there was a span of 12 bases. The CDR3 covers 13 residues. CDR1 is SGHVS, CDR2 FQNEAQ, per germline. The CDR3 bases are TGTGCCAGCAGCCTTTCAGGAACGACTGAAGCTTTCTTT. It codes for CASSLSGTTEAFF.

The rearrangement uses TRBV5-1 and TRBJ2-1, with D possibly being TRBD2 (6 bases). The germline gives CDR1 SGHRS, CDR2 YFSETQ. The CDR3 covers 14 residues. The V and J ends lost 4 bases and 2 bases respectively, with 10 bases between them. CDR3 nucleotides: TGCGCCAGCAGCCGAGGGACTCCCTACAATGAGCAGTTCTTC. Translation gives CASSRGTPYNEQFF.